This paragraph reports one TCR beta chain. Its antigen is unknown. CD4+ T cells from unexposed donors were obtained before the COVID-19 pandemic (2011-2018). The data derive from a study of CD4 T cells in relation to SARS-CoV-2 and coronaviruses. Clones were read by immunoSEQ multiplex PCR, and TCRdb kept only the in-frame ones, dropping some. In the table there are roughly 71,000 clones, over 80% of which are singletons. The CDR3 totals 13 residues. V gave up 6 bases and J gave up 6 bases; unmatched junction bases: 7. From germline, CDR1 is WSHSY and CDR2 SAAADI. Notes on the study in general: Monoreactive clones expanded significantly more to SARS-CoV-2 than crossreactive clones did.

The specimen was memory CD4+ T cells from PBMCs. V and J are TRBV10-2 and TRBJ2-5; 7 bases line up with TRBD2. The receptor comes from a human donor in good health. CDR3 nucleotide sequence: TGCGCCAGCAGCCGGACTAGAGCTCAGACCCAGTACTTC. This codes for CASSRTRAQTQYF.